This TCR beta chain emerged from a study of blood T cell repertoires in COVID-19. TCRdb's table, derived via immunoSEQ multiplex PCR, lists solely in-frame clones and lacks some. Here the sample spans 200,000 to 250,000 clones, 81% being singletons. The CDR3 runs to 18 residues. With 1 base removed from V and 3 bases from J, the gap between germline ends came to 21 bases. The germline V gene encodes CDR1 SEHNR and CDR2 FQNEAQ (reference sequence). The sequence was collected from a woman aged 45 to 65 with acute COVID-19. The chain employs TRBV7-9 and TRBJ2-5; weak D call: TRBD1 (6 bases). Sequencing used PBMCs or T cells enriched from blood (not recorded which). The CDR3 loop is CASSLGRWLDKGEETQYF. Here the CDR3 DNA reads TGTGCCAGCAGCTTAGGTCGGTGGCTGGACAAGGGGGAAGAGACCCAGTACTTC.